This TCR beta chain was profiled in a study of shared clonotypes between healthy human individuals. Study-level results: Read depth was anticipated to influence clonotype sharing among donors. Some clonotypes were shared by all four sorted-subset donors, while others were not shared. The non-shared ones had lower generation probabilities than the shared ones. A handful of donors shared approximately 5% of their naive CD4 clonotypes.

The authors divided CD4+ cells into CD45RA+ naive and CD45RA-negative memory subsets. Only in-frame clones appear in the TCRdb table, and some are missing; sequencing was by immunoSEQ multiplex PCR. The table lists about 660,000 clones, around 74% of them singletons. As concerns this clone: Its antigen is not known.

This TCR came from a woman in her 30s in good health. The sequenced sample consisted of memory CD4+ T cells sorted from blood. The subset is: CD45RA-negative fraction.

The CDR3 DNA sequence: TGTGCCAGCAGGACCGGACAGGGTGTACGCACCTTC. Its protein product is CASRTGQGVRTF. The chain has TRBV28 and TRBJ1-2, with 8 bases matching TRBD1. V lost 6 bases and J lost 13; bases outside the gene matches: 10. Germline V gene lookup returns CDR1 MDHEN and CDR2 SYDVKM. CDR3 length equals 12 residues.